These 24 T cell receptor beta chains came from one sample sequenced in a study of human T cells and chemical hapten exposure. Time point defined: patch test 1, 2 weeks after DPC sensitization. Treatment in this sample: therapeutic diphenylcyclopropenone sensitization with weekly scalp DPC. TCRdb independently ran MiXCR on the RACE reads; one entry per CDR3 protein. Counted here are just over 80,000 distinct CDR3 sequences, roughly 10% occurring once; the ten biggest clones make up approximately 4.6%. This specimen was whole blood, taken in connection with sensitization to the hapten diphenylcyclopropenone (DPC). The receptors stem from a woman in her 50s with alopecia areata. Some clones in this sample may be carry-over from other donors' samples.

This clonotype was seen only a few times. V and J are TRBV15 and TRBJ2-1; D not resolved. Trimming took 3 bases from V and 4 from J, leaving 19 bases between them. CDR1 and CDR2 from the germline V gene are LNHNV and YYDKDF (reference sequence). The CDR3 sequence is 17 residues long. CDR3 sequence (DNA): TGTGCCACCAGCAGCCGTCGCGAGGTAGTTCTGTACAATGAGCAGTTCTTC. It encodes CATSSRREVVLYNEQFF.

V usage is TRBV6-5 and J usage is TRBJ2-3; a weak D match, TRBD1 (6 bases). The germline CDR1 and CDR2 sequences are MNHEY and SVGAGI. Trimming took 2 bases from V and 6 from J, leaving 15 bases between them. This CDR3 is built from 15 residues. The CDR3: CASSYAAGVVDTQYF. In nucleotides, the CDR3 is TGTGCCAGCAGTTACGCGGCAGGGGTCGTTGATACGCAGTATTTT.

Many counts were recorded for this clonotype. The chain employs TRBV7-2 and TRBJ2-5, with TRBD1 identical over 7 bases. The length of the CDR3 is 15 residues. V gave up 0 bases and J gave up 1 base; unmatched junction bases: 2. In germline, CDR1 is SGHTA, CDR2 FQGNSA. CDR3 sequence reads: CASSLARTGQETQYF. The CDR3 DNA is TGTGCCAGCAGCTTAGCTAGGACAGGCCAAGAGACCCAGTACTTC.

The rearrangement uses TRBV12-3 or TRBV12-4 and TRBJ2-3, with D unresolved. Between the trimmed V and J ends, which lost 7 bases and 3 bases, there was a span of 14 bases. The length of the CDR3 is 14 residues. This CDR3 is CASTSRAGTDTQYF. The CDR3 bases are TGTGCCAGCACTTCAAGGGCCGGGACAGATACGCAGTATTTT.

The chain joins TRBV7-3 to TRBJ2-1, with a tentative D call TRBD1 (5 bases). The germline gives CDR1 SGHTA, CDR2 FQGTGA. V was clipped by 2 bases and J by 8 bases, with 16 bases between them. The CDR3 consists of 15 residues. The CDR3 region is CASSLGQGDPYEQFF. CDR3 bases: TGTGCCAGCAGCTTAGGCCAGGGCGACCCTTATGAGCAGTTCTTC.

In its sample, this clonotype was seen many times. The chain links TRBV11-2 to TRBJ1-3, with no clear D. Germline V CDR1 and CDR2: SGHAT, FQNNGV. The CDR3 totals 14 residues. V lost 5 bases, J lost 1 base, and 9 bases lay in between. The CDR3 coding sequence is TGTGCCAGCAGCGGGAGCGTATCTGGAAACACCATATATTTT. It specifies CASSGSVSGNTIYF.

This clonotype was seen a few times. V is TRBV9 and J is TRBJ2-3; TRBD1 agrees at 8 bases. The J segment lost 0 bases and the V segment lost 4 bases, leaving 7 bases of the junction unmatched. This CDR3 has 16 residues. The germline V gene encodes CDR1 SGDLS and CDR2 YYNGEE. CDR3 sequence reads: CASSRLTGVSTDTQYF. CDR3 sequence (DNA): TGTGCCAGCAGCCGATTGACAGGGGTGAGCACAGATACGCAGTATTTT. The complete variable domain, with remaining parts taken from reference TRBV9 and TRBJ2-3, reads DSGVTQTPKHLITATGQRVTLRCSPRSGDLSVYWYQQSLDQGLQFLIQYYNGEERAKGNILERFSAQQFPDLHSELNLSSLELGDSALYFCASSRLTGVSTDTQYFGPGTRLTVL.

This clonotype was counted at least ten times. V is TRBV12-3 or TRBV12-4 and J is TRBJ2-2, with D unclear. Between the trimmed V and J ends, which lost 7 bases and 2 bases, there was a span of 11 bases. The CDR3 is 14 residues long. The CDR3 DNA follows: TGTGCCAGCAATTTCTACCTCAACACCGGGGAGCTGTTTTTT. It encodes CASNFYLNTGELFF.

This clonotype appeared many times. The CDR3 DNA is TGTGCCAGCAGACTGCCTGGACAGAACTATGGCTACACCTTC. Amino acid sequence: CASRLPGQNYGYTF. The genes are TRBV12-3 or TRBV12-4 and TRBJ1-2; D is perhaps TRBD1 (6 bases). V lost 6 bases and J 2 bases, leaving 13 bases between the germline ends. The CDR3 consists of 14 residues.

This clonotype was observed a few times. V and J are TRBV7-9 and TRBJ2-7; 8 bases match TRBD1. The germline V gene has CDR1 SEHNR and CDR2 FQNEAQ (reference sequence). This CDR3 is 16 amino acids long. With V trimmed by 5 bases and J by 2 bases, 11 bases remained unmatched. The CDR3, as DNA: TGTGCCAGCAGCCCTAAACGGGGACAGGCCACCTACGAGCAGTACTTC. It yields the protein CASSPKRGQATYEQYF.

In its sample, this clonotype was seen many times. V is TRBV18 and J is TRBJ1-1, with D perhaps matching TRBD1 (5 bases). V dropped 5 bases and J dropped 0 bases, with 7 bases sitting between them. Germline V gives CDR1 KGHSH, CDR2 LQKENI. The CDR3 covers 13 residues. The CDR3 spells CASSGGVNTEAFF. In DNA form, the CDR3 reads TGTGCCAGCTCAGGGGGGGTGAACACTGAAGCTTTCTTT.

Concerning this clonotype: At one boundary the junction diverges from the germline segment, which might be a read error. CDR3 in DNA: TGTGCCAGCAGTTTGAAGACCGGGGAGCCGTTTTTT. It is translated as CASSLKTGEPFF. The chain carries TRBV12-3 or TRBV12-4 and TRBJ2-2, with D perhaps matching TRBD2 (5 bases). The CDR3 contains 12 residues.

This clonotype was recorded at least ten times. The chain uses TRBV10-2 and TRBJ1-1; D perhaps matches TRBD1 (5 bases). V was trimmed by 3 bases and J by 1 base, leaving 6 bases between them. The germline V gene encodes CDR1 WSHSY and CDR2 SAAADI. CDR3 length equals 13 residues. CDR3 sequence: CASSDGANTEAFF. The CDR3 bases are TGCGCCAGCAGTGATGGGGCGAACACTGAAGCTTTCTTT.

This clonotype was seen many times. The J gene is TRBJ2-7, the V gene TRBV18; maybe TRBD1 (6 bases). Germline V gives CDR1 KGHSH, CDR2 LQKENI. This CDR3 comprises 15 residues. V lost 5 bases and J lost 1, with 15 bases in between. The CDR3 spells CASSDRLHSSYEQYF. CDR3 coding DNA: TGTGCCAGCTCAGACAGGTTACATTCATCCTACGAGCAGTACTTC.

This clonotype turned up a few times. The chain joins TRBV29-1 to TRBJ2-1; D gene ambiguous. Trimming shortened V by 4 bases and J by 7 bases, and 11 bases separated the two germline ends. Germline V gene sequence: CDR1 SQVTM, CDR2 ANQGSEA. This CDR3 spans 12 amino acids. The CDR3 nucleotides are TGCAGCGTTGTTCGGGTAGCTAATGAGCAGTTCTTC. It encodes CSVVRVANEQFF.

This clonotype came up a few times. The genes are TRBV12-3 or TRBV12-4 and TRBJ1-5, with D unresolved. V was trimmed by 4 bases and J by 0 bases, leaving 10 bases between them. The CDR3 is 15 amino acids. CDR3 amino acids: CASSSGRNSNQPQHF. DNA of the CDR3: TGTGCCAGCAGTTCCGGCAGAAATAGCAATCAGCCCCAGCATTTT.

This clonotype has a handful of counts. The CDR3 sequence: CASGDKGFQPQHF. The CDR3, as DNA: TGTGCCAGCGGAGACAAGGGTTTTCAGCCCCAGCATTTT. This chain connects TRBV6-2 or TRBV6-3 to TRBJ1-5; D ambiguous. This CDR3 has 13 residues. The V gene's germline CDR1 is MNHEY and CDR2 SVGEGT. The V end lost 8 bases, the J end lost 6 bases, and 14 bases lay between the germline ends.

The chain joins TRBV5-5 to TRBJ2-2; tentatively, D is TRBD2 (5 bases). CDR1 SGHKS and CDR2 YYEKEE come from the germline V gene (reference sequence). V was pared by 2 bases and J by 5 bases, with 7 bases between. The CDR3 has 13 residues. The CDR3 reads CASSFRGTGELFF. CDR3 nucleotides: TGTGCCAGCAGCTTCCGGGGTACCGGGGAGCTGTTTTTT.

This clonotype came up many times. The chain links TRBV18 to TRBJ2-3, with a tentative D call TRBD1 (6 bases). Trimming shortened V by 4 bases and J by 2 bases, and 10 bases separated the two germline ends. Germline lookup yields CDR1 KGHSH and CDR2 LQKENI. This CDR3 spans 14 amino acids. The CDR3 protein is CASSRGQPTDTQYF. CDR3 sequence (DNA): TGTGCCAGCTCACGAGGACAGCCCACAGATACGCAGTATTTT.

This clonotype has just a few counts. The chain has TRBV4-1 and TRBJ2-1; 9 bases match TRBD2. The V segment lost 3 bases and the J segment 4 bases; nucleotides outside the gene matches: 10. CDR3 size: 17 residues. Per the germline V gene, CDR1 is MGHRA and CDR2 is YSYEKL. CDR3 sequence: CASSHASGATDYNEQFF. CDR3 nucleotides: TGCGCCAGCAGCCATGCTAGCGGGGCGACGGATTACAATGAGCAGTTCTTC.

In its sample, this clonotype was seen a few times. The J gene is TRBJ1-1, the V gene TRBV3-1; 8 bases fit TRBD1. The CDR3 spans 14 residues. J lost 1 base, V lost 3 bases, and 1 base had no gene match. Germline assignment: CDR1 LGHDT and CDR2 YNNKEL (reference sequence). The CDR3 loop is CASSHGQGNTEAFF. Here the CDR3 DNA reads TGTGCCAGCAGCCACGGACAGGGGAACACTGAAGCTTTCTTT.

This clonotype came up a few times. V gene TRBV20-1 combines with J gene TRBJ2-2, with 9 bases matching TRBD2. The CDR3 is made up of 17 amino acids. J lost 3 bases, V lost 2 bases, and 10 bases had no gene match. From germline, CDR1 is DFQATT and CDR2 SNEGSKA (reference sequence). Here the CDR3 reads CSARRASGTRDTGELFF. CDR3 in DNA: TGCAGTGCTAGACGGGCTAGCGGGACGAGGGACACCGGGGAGCTGTTTTTT.

This chain connects TRBV29-1 to TRBJ2-7, with 8 bases identical to TRBD1. CDR3 length: 14 residues. CDR1 and CDR2 from the germline V gene are SQVTM and ANQGSEA. The V and J ends lost 6 bases and 0 bases, in that order; junction bases with no gene match: 7. In DNA form, the CDR3 reads TGCAGCGTGACTACAGGGGGACTCTCCTACGAGCAGTACTTC. The encoded protein is CSVTTGGLSYEQYF.

This clonotype was seen ten or more times. The rearrangement links TRBV5-6 to TRBJ1-1; D may be TRBD1 (5 bases). The CDR3 spans 13 residues. Germline CDR1 is SGHDT and CDR2 is YYEEEE. V shed 0 bases and J shed 11 bases, with 14 bases lying between them. Here the CDR3 reads CASSLGLGTNAFF. The CDR3 DNA follows: TGTGCCAGCAGCTTGGGGTTGGGGACGAATGCTTTCTTT.